This TCR beta chain is from a study of early stage breast cancer tumors (dated by TCRdb to 2016 to 2017). Regarding the research as a whole: Of the approximately 16 invasive breast tumors, around twelve were found to be estrogen receptor-positive, progesterone receptor-positive and HER2-negative. A read coverage of roughly 10-fold per sample was achieved on average. About 70% of the 12 ER+/PR+/HER2- tumors were invasive ductal carcinomas, while the other four were invasive lobular carcinomas. The samples as a whole yielded approximately 2,800,000 detected templates, corresponding to 900,000 to 1,100,000 unique clonotypes. Results and caveats for the whole study, not just this receptor: Repertoires from blood and normal breast were more alike than repertoires from blood and tumor, and in about 85% of the 16 patients, comparing each tissue with blood separated tumor from normal. Sequencing bulk genomic DNA from unsorted cells could not capture chain pairing or functional markers like CD4, CD8 and FOXP3. Because the cohort was small, a breakdown by tumor subtype could not be done. About 2.5-fold higher T cell density and higher clonality were observed in tumors than in adjacent normal breast tissue. Enriched TCRB sequences shared across patients were found to be mostly commonly generated sequences that were unlikely to play an important role in the tumor microenvironment.

Two independent genomic DNA replicates were amplified for each sample, with approximately 0.5 ug used for blood and about 1.5 ug for tumor or normal breast. Following the manufacturer's instructions, the ImmunoSeq Intro kit was used to carry out TCRB sequencing on genomic DNA. Multiplex PCR ran 30 to 40 cycles with proprietary primers and spike-in control sequences for absolute quantification. Single-end 150-bp reads were used to sequence an 87-bp fragment spanning the CDR3 and the flanking V and J genes. Each lane of an Illumina MiSeq running version 3.0 chemistry carried seven multiplexed samples, with two replicates apiece. The original methods were these. Raw data were processed by the vendor's proprietary pipeline, with both replicates merged into one result per sample. Clonotypes were defined as productive rearrangements sharing the V-gene family, CDR3 amino acid sequence and J-gene segment. Clonality was computed as 1 minus the normalized Shannon entropy (Pielou evenness) of TCRB abundances. T cell density was estimated by dividing total templates by the number of input cells inferred from the DNA input amount. Total repertoire diversity and clonality were estimated with Recon using default parameters. A clonotype was considered tumor-enriched if its abundance in tumor exceeded 0.1% and was at least 32-fold higher than its abundance in normal breast. TCRdb took this table from immuneACCESS and kept in-frame rearrangements with V and J called. Such tables lack part of the clones; where checked against another copy, unresolved V genes explain under half of the gap, and the rest is unexplained. V and J calls plus clone size are reproduced from that table; the DNA served to infer D and trimming. Present in this sample are several thousand clones, around 62% of which were seen just once. The ten largest clones take up roughly 7% of the sample.

About this clone itself: Its cognate antigen has yet to be identified. No base qualities exist here, and no much larger clone lies one base off it.

The CDR1 and CDR2 encoded by the germline V gene (reference sequence) are GTSNPN and SVGIG. V and J are truncated by 4 bases and 6 bases respectively, leaving an intervening sequence of 21 bases. From the cysteine up to the phenylalanine, the CDR3 has a length of 15 residues. The only DNA kept is the CDR3, 45 bases in frame from the first base. About 17-55 mg of tumor tissue was diced and typically yielded more than 2.5 ug of DNA. The study profiled bulk TCR beta-chain repertoires in matched peripheral blood, tumor and adjacent normal breast tissue taken from around 15 patients with early-stage breast cancer. Once resection was done, tumor tissue identified by eye was cut out and put into prechilled RNAlater. Tumor tissue (about 19-50 mg) was diced and homogenized in RLTplus buffer with beta-mercaptoethanol and antifoaming agent using a TissueLyser II. The Qiagen AllPrep DNA/RNA Mini kit was used for genomic DNA extraction.

The clonotype originates from a person between 65 and 79 years old with breast cancer. Sequencing input: breast tumor tissue. The sequence is built from TRBV30 and TRBJ2-5, and perhaps TRBD1 as D gene, on 6 matching bases. DNA sequence: TGTGCCTGGAAGGATGGACAGCCACGAAGACAGACCCAGTACTTC. Translated, it gives CAWKDGQPRRQTQYF.